Presented here are 6 T cell receptor beta chains from one specimen sequenced in a study of technical replicates of blood from a few donors. The data were produced by immunoSEQ multiplex PCR, yet TCRdb's version contains in-frame clones alone and is incomplete. The table includes 60,000 to 85,000 clones, around 97% detected once. The specimen was T cells isolated from PBMCs. The receptors shown here come from a human donor in good health.

The V and J genes are TRBV29-1 and TRBJ2-4; 8 bases are shared with TRBD2. J was trimmed by 6 bases and V by 6 bases; bases with no gene match: 19. CDR3 length: 17 amino acids. Per the germline V gene, CDR1 is SQVTM and CDR2 is ANQGSEA. DNA of the CDR3: TGCAGCGTCTCGAGCGGGAGCCTACGAGGGAGAACAAACATTCAGTACTTC. Its protein is CSVSSGSLRGRTNIQYF.

CDR3 bases: TGTGCCAGTGGACAAAGCTATGGCTACACCTTC. Protein product: CASGQSYGYTF. V gene TRBV6-6 combines with J gene TRBJ1-2; the D gene is possibly TRBD1 (5 bases). The V end was cut by 9 bases, the J end by 4 bases, with 9 bases between. In germline, CDR1 is MNHNY, CDR2 SVGAGI (reference sequence). This CDR3 region has 11 residues.

V and J are TRBV7-9 and TRBJ1-2, with D perhaps TRBD1 (5 bases). Germline-derived CDR1 and CDR2 are SEHNR and FQNEAQ (reference sequence). V was shortened by 1 base and J by 8 bases, with 20 bases between the two germline ends. The CDR3 covers 16 residues. The CDR3: CASSLVSPVGGVGYTF. CDR3 nucleotides: TGTGCCAGCAGCTTAGTTTCTCCAGTTGGAGGGGTCGGCTACACCTTC.

The chain combines TRBV18 with TRBJ1-5; D gene ambiguous. The CDR3 is 14 amino acids. The ends were cut back, 3 bases at V and 9 bases at J, with 15 bases in the middle. Per the germline V gene, CDR1 is KGHSH and CDR2 is LQKENI. CDR3 in DNA: TGTGCCAGCTCACCCGCCCGGACTGGGTGGCCCCAGCATTTT. This codes for CASSPARTGWPQHF.

The rearrangement joins TRBV6-5 to TRBJ2-7; TRBD1 matches 9 bases. The trim removed 2 bases at V and 4 bases at J, leaving 9 bases unmatched. The CDR3 is made up of 16 amino acids. Germline loops: CDR1 MNHEY, CDR2 SVGAGI. CDR3 DNA: TGTGCCAGCAGTTACCTACTTCCGACAGGGGGGTACGAGCAGTACTTC. Its protein is CASSYLLPTGGYEQYF.

The chain uses TRBV11-2 and TRBJ2-4, with 7 bases identical to TRBD1. Germline V gives CDR1 SGHAT, CDR2 FQNNGV. The V segment lost 3 bases and the J segment 4 bases; nucleotides outside the gene matches: 6. This CDR3 contains 15 residues. The CDR3 region is CASSFAPGQKNIQYF. DNA of the CDR3: TGTGCCAGCAGCTTCGCACCGGGACAGAAAAACATTCAGTACTTC.